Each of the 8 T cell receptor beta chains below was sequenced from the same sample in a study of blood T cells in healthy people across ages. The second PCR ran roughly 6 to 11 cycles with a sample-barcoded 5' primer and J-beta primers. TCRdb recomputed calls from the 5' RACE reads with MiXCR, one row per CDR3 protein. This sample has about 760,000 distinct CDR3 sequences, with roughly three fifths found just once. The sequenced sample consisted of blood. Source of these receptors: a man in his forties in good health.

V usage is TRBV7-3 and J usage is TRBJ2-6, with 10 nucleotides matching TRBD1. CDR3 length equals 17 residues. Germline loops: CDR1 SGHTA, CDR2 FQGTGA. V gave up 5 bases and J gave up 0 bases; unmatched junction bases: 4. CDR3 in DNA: TGTGCCAGCAGCAAGACAGGGGGCCTCTCTGGGGCCAACGTCCTGACTTTC. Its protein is CASSKTGGLSGANVLTF.

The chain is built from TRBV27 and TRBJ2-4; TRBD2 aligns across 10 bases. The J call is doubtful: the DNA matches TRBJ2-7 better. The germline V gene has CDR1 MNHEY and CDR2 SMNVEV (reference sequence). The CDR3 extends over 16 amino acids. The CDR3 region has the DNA TGTGCCAGCAGTTTATCGTTTCTAGCGGGAGTCTACGAGCAGTACTTC. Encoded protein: CASSLSFLAGVYEQYF.

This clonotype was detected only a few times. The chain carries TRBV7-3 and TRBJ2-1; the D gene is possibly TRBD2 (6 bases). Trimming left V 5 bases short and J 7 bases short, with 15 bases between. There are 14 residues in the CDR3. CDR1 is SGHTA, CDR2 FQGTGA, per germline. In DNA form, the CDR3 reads TGTGCCAGCAGCCTTGGTATTAGCGGTAATGAGCAGTTCTTC. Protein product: CASSLGISGNEQFF.

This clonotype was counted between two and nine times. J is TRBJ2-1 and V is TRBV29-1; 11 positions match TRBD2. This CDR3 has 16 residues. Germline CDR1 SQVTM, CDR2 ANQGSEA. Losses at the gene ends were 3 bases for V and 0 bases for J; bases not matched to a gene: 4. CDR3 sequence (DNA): TGCAGCGTTGACGGACTAGCGGGCCTCTCCTACAATGAGCAGTTCTTC. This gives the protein CSVDGLAGLSYNEQFF.

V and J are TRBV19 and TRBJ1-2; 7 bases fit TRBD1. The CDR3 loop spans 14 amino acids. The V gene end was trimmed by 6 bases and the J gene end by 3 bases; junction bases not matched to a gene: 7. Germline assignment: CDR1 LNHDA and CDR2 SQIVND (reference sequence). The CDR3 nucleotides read TGTGCCAGTAGGAGACAGGGAGAAGACTATGGCTACACCTTC. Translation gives CASRRQGEDYGYTF. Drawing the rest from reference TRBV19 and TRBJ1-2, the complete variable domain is DGGITQSPKYLFRKEGQNVTLSCEQNLNHDAMYWYRQDPGQGLRLIYYSQIVNDFQKGDIAEGYSVSREKKESFPLTVTSAQKNPTAFYLCASRRQGEDYGYTFGSGTRLTVV.

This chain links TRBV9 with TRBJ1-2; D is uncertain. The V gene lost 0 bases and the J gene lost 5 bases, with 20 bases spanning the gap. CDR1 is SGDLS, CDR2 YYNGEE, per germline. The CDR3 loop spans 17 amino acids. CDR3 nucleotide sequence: TGTGCCAGCAGCGTAGATCTCGGGAGCTACTCGTATTATGGCTACACCTTC. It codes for CASSVDLGSYSYYGYTF. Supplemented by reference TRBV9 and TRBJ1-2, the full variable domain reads DSGVTQTPKHLITATGQRVTLRCSPRSGDLSVYWYQQSLDQGLQFLIQYYNGEERAKGNILERFSAQQFPDLHSELNLSSLELGDSALYFCASSVDLGSYSYYGYTFGSGTRLTVV.

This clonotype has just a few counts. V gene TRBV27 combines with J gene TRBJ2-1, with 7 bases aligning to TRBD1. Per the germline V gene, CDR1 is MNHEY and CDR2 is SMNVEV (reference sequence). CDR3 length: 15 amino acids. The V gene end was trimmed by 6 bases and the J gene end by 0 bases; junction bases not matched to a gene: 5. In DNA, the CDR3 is TGTGCCAGCAGGCAGACAGGGAGCTCCTACAATGAGCAGTTCTTC. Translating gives CASRQTGSSYNEQFF.

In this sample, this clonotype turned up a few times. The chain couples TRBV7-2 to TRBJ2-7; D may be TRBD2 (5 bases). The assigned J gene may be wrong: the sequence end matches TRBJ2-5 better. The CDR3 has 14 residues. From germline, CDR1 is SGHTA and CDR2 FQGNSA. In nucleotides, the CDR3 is TGTGCCAGCAGCTTAGTGGGGAGTGGGGAGACCCAGTACTTC. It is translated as CASSLVGSGETQYF.